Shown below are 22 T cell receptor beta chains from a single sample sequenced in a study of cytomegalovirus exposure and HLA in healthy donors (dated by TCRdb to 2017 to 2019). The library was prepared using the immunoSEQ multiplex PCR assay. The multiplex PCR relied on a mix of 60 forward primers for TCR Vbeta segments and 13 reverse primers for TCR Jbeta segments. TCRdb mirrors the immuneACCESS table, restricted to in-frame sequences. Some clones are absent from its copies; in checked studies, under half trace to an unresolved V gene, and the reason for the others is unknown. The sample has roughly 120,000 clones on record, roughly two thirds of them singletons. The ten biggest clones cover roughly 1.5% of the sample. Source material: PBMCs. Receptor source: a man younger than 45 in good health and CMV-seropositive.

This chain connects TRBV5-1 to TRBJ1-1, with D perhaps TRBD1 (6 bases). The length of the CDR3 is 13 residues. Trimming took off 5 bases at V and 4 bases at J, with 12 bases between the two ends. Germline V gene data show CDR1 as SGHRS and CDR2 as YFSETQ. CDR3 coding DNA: TGCGCCAGCAGTTCGGCAGGGGCCACTGAAGCTTTCTTT. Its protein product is CASSSAGATEAFF.

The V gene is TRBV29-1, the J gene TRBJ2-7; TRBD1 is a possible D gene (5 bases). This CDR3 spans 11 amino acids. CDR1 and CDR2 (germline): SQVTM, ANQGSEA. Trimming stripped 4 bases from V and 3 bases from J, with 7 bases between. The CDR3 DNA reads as TGCAGCGTTGGCAGGGACTACGAGCAGTACTTC. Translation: CSVGRDYEQYF.

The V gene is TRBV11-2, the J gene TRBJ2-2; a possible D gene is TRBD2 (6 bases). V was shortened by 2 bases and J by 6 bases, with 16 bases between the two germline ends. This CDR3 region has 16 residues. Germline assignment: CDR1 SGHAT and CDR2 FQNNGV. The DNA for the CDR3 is TGTGCCAGCAGCTTATATCGACTAGTCAGGGCCGGGGAGCTGTTTTTT. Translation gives CASSLYRLVRAGELFF.

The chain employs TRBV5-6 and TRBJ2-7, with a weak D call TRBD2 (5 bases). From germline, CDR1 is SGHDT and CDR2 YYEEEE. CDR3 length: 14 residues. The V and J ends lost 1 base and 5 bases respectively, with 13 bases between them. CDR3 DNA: TGTGCCAGCAGCTTGCTCAACGGGATCAACGAGCAGTACTTC. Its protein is CASSLLNGINEQYF.

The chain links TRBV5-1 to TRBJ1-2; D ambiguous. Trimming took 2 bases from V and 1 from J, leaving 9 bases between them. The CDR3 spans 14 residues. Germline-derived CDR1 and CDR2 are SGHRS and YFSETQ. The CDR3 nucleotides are TGCGCCAGCAGCTTCGAGCCTAATAACTATGGCTACACCTTC. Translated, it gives CASSFEPNNYGYTF.

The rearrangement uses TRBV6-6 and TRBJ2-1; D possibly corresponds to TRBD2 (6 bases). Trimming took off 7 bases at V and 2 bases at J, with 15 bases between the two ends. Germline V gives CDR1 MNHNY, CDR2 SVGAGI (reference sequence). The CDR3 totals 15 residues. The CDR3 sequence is CASTPRGGTYNEQFF. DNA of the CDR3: TGTGCCAGCACGCCACGTGGCGGGACCTACAATGAGCAGTTCTTC.

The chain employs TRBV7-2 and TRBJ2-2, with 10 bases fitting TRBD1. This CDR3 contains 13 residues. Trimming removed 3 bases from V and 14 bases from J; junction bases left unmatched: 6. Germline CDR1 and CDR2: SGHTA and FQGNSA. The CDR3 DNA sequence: TGTGCCAGCAGCTTTCCGGGACAGGGGAAACTGTTTTTT. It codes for CASSFPGQGKLFF.

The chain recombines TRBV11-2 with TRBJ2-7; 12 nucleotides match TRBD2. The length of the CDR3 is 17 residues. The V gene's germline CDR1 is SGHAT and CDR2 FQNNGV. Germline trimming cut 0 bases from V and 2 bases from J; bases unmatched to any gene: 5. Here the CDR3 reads CASSLEEGLAGTYEQYF. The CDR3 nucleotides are TGTGCCAGCAGCTTAGAAGAAGGACTAGCGGGAACCTACGAGCAGTACTTC.

CDR3 region: CASSLSGFRNEQFF. In DNA form, the CDR3 reads TGCGCCAGCAGCTTGTCGGGGTTCCGCAATGAGCAGTTCTTC. The V call is TRBV5-1, the J call TRBJ2-1; maybe TRBD2 (5 bases). This CDR3 comprises 14 residues. With 1 base removed from V and 6 bases from J, the gap between germline ends came to 11 bases. CDR1 is SGHRS and CDR2 is YFSETQ in the germline V gene.

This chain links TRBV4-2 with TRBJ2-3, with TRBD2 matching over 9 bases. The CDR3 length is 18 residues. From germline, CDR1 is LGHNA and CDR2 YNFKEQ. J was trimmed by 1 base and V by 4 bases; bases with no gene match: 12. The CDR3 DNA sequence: TGTGCCAGCAGCCCCCTTGGCGGGAGGGCCGGGGGCACAGATACGCAGTATTTT. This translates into CASSPLGGRAGGTDTQYF.

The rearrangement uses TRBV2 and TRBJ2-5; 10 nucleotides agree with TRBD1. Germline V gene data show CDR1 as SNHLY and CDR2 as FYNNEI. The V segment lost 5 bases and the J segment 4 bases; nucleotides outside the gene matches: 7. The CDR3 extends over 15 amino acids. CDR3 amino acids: CASSPRTGGGETQYF. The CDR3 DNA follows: TGTGCCAGCAGTCCGAGGACAGGGGGTGGAGAGACCCAGTACTTC.

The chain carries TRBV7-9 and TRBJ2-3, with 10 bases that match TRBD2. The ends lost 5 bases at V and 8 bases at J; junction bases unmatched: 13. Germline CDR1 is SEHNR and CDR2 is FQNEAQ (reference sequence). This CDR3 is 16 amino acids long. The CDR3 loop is CASSLQLAGSSSTQYF. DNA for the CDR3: TGTGCCAGCAGCCTGCAACTAGCGGGATCATCGAGTACGCAGTATTTT.

As DNA, the CDR3 is TGTGCCAGCAGCTTCGGCGGGAGTTGGGGCGAGCAGTACTTC. This gives the protein CASSFGGSWGEQYF. V gene TRBV7-2 combines with J gene TRBJ2-7; 7 bases agree with TRBD2. Trimming cost V 3 bases and J 6 bases; bases outside gene matches: 8. The CDR3 totals 14 residues. Germline loops: CDR1 SGHTA, CDR2 FQGNSA.

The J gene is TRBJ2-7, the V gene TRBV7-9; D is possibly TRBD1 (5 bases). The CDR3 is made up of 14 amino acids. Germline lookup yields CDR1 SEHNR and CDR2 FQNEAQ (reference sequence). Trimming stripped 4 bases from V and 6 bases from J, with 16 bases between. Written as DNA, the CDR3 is TGTGCCAGCAGCTCGTCTCAGGGCCGCTTCGAGCAGTACTTC. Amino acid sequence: CASSSSQGRFEQYF.

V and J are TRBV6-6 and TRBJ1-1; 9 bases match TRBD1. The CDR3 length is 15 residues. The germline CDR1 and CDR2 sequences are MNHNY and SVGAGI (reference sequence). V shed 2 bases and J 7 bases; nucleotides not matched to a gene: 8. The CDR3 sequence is CASSYAYRGRIEAFF. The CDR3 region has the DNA TGTGCCAGCAGTTACGCCTACAGGGGGCGAATTGAAGCTTTCTTT.

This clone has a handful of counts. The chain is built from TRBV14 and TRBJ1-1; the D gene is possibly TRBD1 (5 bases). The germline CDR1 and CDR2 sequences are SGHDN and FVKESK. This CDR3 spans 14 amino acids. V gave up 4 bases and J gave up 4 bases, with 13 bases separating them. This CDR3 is CASSLNRGGTEAFF. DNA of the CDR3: TGTGCCAGCAGCCTCAACCGGGGGGGCACTGAAGCTTTCTTT.

CDR3 in DNA: TGTGCCAGCAGCGTAGGAGGGACACCTTCTAACTATGGCTACACCTTC. This codes for CASSVGGTPSNYGYTF. The chain has TRBV9 and TRBJ1-2; a possible D gene is TRBD1 (6 bases). Trimming stripped 0 bases from V and 0 bases from J, with 12 bases between. The CDR3 has 16 residues. The germline V gene encodes CDR1 SGDLS and CDR2 YYNGEE.

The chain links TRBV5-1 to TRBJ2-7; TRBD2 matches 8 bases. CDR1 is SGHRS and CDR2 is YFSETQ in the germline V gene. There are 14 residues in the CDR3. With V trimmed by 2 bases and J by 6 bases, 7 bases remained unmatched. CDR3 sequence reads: CASSFGGVWSEQYF. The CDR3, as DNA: TGCGCCAGCAGCTTCGGGGGGGTTTGGTCCGAGCAGTACTTC. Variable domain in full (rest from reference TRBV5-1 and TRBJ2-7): KAGVTQTPRYLIKTRGQQVTLSCSPISGHRSVSWYQQTPGQGLQFLFEYFSETQRNKGNFPGRFSGRQFSNSRSEMNVSTLELGDSALYLCASSFGGVWSEQYFGPGTRLTVT.

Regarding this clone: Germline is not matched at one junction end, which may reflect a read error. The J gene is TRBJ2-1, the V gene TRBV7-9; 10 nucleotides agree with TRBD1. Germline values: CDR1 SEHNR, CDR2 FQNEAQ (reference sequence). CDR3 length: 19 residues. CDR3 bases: TGTTCCAGCAGCTTATATGAGTTGGGGACAGGGGCCTCCTACAATGAGCAGTTCTTC. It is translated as CSSSLYELGTGASYNEQFF.

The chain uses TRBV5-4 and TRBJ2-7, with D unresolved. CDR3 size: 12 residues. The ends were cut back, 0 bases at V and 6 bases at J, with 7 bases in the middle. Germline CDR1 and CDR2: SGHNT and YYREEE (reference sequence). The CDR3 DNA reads TGTGCCAGCAGCTTGGGACAAGTCGAGCAGTACTTC. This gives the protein CASSLGQVEQYF.

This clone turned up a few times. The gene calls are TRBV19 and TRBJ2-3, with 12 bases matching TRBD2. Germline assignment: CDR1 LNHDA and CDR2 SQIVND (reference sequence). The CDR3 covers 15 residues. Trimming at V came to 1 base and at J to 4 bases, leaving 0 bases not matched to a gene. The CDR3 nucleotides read TGTGCCAGTAGTATAGCTAGCGGGAGGGCAGATACGCAGTATTTT. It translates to CASSIASGRADTQYF.

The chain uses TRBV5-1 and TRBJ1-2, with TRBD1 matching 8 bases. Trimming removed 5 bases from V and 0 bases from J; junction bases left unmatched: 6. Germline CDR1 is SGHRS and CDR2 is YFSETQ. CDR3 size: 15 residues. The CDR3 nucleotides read TGCGCCAGCAGGTCCGGGACAGGCGCTAACTATGGCTACACCTTC. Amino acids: CASRSGTGANYGYTF.